This T cell receptor beta chain was observed in a study of blood T cell repertoires in COVID-19 (dated by TCRdb to 2018 to 2021). Concerning the study at large: Collaborator samples came from the United States, Italy and Spain and covered acute and convalescent phases of COVID-19. The material from the prospective study consisted of cDNA or gDNA derived from T cells, B-cell-depleted T cells, or PBMCs. The dataset comprised deeply sampled blood TCRbeta repertoires from subjects exposed to, actively infected with, or recovered from COVID-19. The repertoires were released in a freely available public database intended as a resource for research on the immune response to SARS-CoV-2. Samples came from the ongoing ImmuneRACE study (first 160 participants) plus 1,254 subjects from 6 global collaborators. A de-identified subject ID, COVID-19 status, age in years and sex were almost always included in the sample metadata. Where available, HLA class I and class II types were taken from metadata supplied by the sample provider and were not determined by assay-based typing. Summary of the overall study and its limitations: How much clinical and demographic metadata was included differed by source and by participant, and the metadata was provided uncurated.

Remarks on this clone: Its cognate antigen has yet to be identified. The record has no base qualities; no much larger clone is one base away.

TCRbeta CDR3 regions were amplified from genomic DNA using the immunoSEQ Assay, a bias-controlled multiplex PCR. In the authors' own workflow: The number of nucleated cells in each sample was estimated by amplification of reference gene primers within the assay. To quantify the absolute abundance of each unique TCRbeta CDR3 rearrangement, sequence reads were collapsed and filtered. For each sample, productive Simpson clonality was calculated as the square root of Simpson's diversity index across productive rearrangements. TCRdb obtained this table from immuneACCESS and retained in-frame rearrangements with V and J assigned. These tables miss some clones; where compared with another copy, unresolved V genes account for less than half of the shortfall, and the remainder is unexplained. V, J and clone size are taken as reported in that table, and D and trimming were inferred from the DNA itself. This sample comprises around 380,000 clones, around 87% of them detected only once. In total, the top ten clones hold around 1.3% of the sample.

CDR1 and CDR2, per the germline V gene (reference sequence), are LGHDT and YNNKEL. From the cysteine up to the phenylalanine, the CDR3 has a length of 14 residues. Only the CDR3 DNA stays, 42 bases, in frame from base 1. Compared with germline, V lacks 2 bases and J lacks 6 bases; bases without a gene match: 6. Participants in the prospective study were enrolled through a virtual design, were aged 18 to 89 years, and lived in approximately 25 United States geographic areas. In the prospective study, participants were assigned to cohorts based on the clinical history participants reported in a screening survey and a study questionnaire. Recovered participants in ImmuneRACE Cohort 3 were defined by two consecutive negative NP/OP PCR tests, clearance by a healthcare professional, or resolution of symptoms. Mobile phlebotomists in the prospective study collected whole blood, serum and a nasopharyngeal or oropharyngeal swab from every participant. Additional blood draws and questionnaires over an approximately 2-month period could optionally be provided by prospective study participants. Blood samples from the prospective study were shipped frozen or at room temperature prior to DNA extraction.

This receptor was identified in a man younger than 40 who had recovered from COVID-19. The specimen sequenced was PBMCs or T cells enriched from blood (not recorded which). The sequence is built from TRBV3-1 (or the pseudogene TRBV3-2) and TRBJ1-2; TRBD1 lines up with 7 middle nucleotides. The CDR3 protein is CASSQQQGKDGYTF. The base sequence is TGTGCCAGCAGCCAACAACAGGGGAAGGATGGCTACACCTTC.